The clone carrying this TCR beta chain was counted ten times or more. This specimen belongs to a study of regulatory T cells in long-lasting Graves disease. With iRepertoire HTBI primers and Arm-PCR of CDR3 regions, TCR beta libraries were built. TCRdb redid the calling of the multiplex PCR reads with MiXCR, one entry per CDR3 protein. In the table there are over 450,000 distinct CDR3 sequences, 12% of which are singletons. Time point indicated: newly diagnosed GD, antithyroid drugs for less than 3 months. Preparation of the TCR library used RNA extracted from PBMCs. This sample was shared with a second study, whose subject was T cells in Graves' hyperthyroidism and ophthalmopathy.

This sequence was found in a woman younger than 45 with Graves disease. This specimen consisted of peripheral blood mononuclear cells (PBMCs), obtained at new diagnosis, from a patient treated with antithyroid drugs.

CDR3 in amino acids: CASSSTGPINTEAFF. DNA for the CDR3: TGTGCCAGCAGTTCCACCGGGCCAATAAACACTGAAGCTTTCTTT. The V call is TRBV6-2 or TRBV6-3, the J call TRBJ1-1; no reliable D call. The V gene lost 4 bases and the J gene lost 2 bases, with 14 bases spanning the gap. Germline-derived CDR1 and CDR2 are MNHEY and SVGEGT. The CDR3 runs 15 residues.